Listed here are 3 T cell receptor beta chains from one sample, sequenced in a study of cytomegalovirus exposure and HLA in healthy donors. 60 Vbeta and 13 Jbeta primers were used in PCR. Measured with immunoSEQ multiplex PCR; TCRdb has only the in-frame clones, and not every one. The repertoire holds around 230,000 clones, with 85% as singletons. What was sequenced was PBMCs. The source of these receptors is a girl aged 2-10 years in good health and CMV-seronegative.

This chain links TRBV5-4 with TRBJ1-2, with D possibly TRBD1 on 6 matching bases. Germline assignment: CDR1 SGHNT and CDR2 YYREEE (reference sequence). CDR3 length: 14 residues. Trimming took off 0 bases at V and 4 bases at J, with 10 bases between the two ends. CDR3 bases: TGTGCCAGCAGCTTGGTCCAGGGGCCCTATGGCTACACCTTC. This codes for CASSLVQGPYGYTF. The full variable domain, rest sourced from reference TRBV5-4 and TRBJ1-2, is ETGVTQSPTHLIKTRGQQVTLRCSSQSGHNTVSWYQQALGQGPQFIFQYYREEENGRGNFPPRFSGLQFPNYSSELNVNALELDDSALYLCASSLVQGPYGYTFGSGTRLTVV.

This clone came up a few times. The J gene is TRBJ1-6, the V gene TRBV7-9; 9 bases agree with TRBD1. This CDR3 comprises 14 residues. V lost 2 bases and J lost 10; bases outside the gene matches: 3. Looked up from germline, CDR1 is SEHNR and CDR2 is FQNEAQ (reference sequence). For the CDR3, the DNA is TGTGCCAGCAGCTTAAGGACAGGGGACTCACCCCTCCACTTT. Its translation is CASSLRTGDSPLHF.

The chain couples TRBV6-5 to TRBJ2-5; D unresolved. The DNA end is a closer match to TRBJ2-7, so the J assignment may be wrong. Per the germline V gene, CDR1 is MNHEY and CDR2 is SVGAGI. The length of the CDR3 is 15 residues. The CDR3 coding sequence is TGTGCCAGCAGGGATTCCACTTGGGTCCACTACGAGCAGTACTTC. Its protein product is CASRDSTWVHYEQYF.